This T cell receptor (beta chain) is drawn from a study of T cell responses to AZD1222 COVID-19 vaccine. Broader study findings: It was only after the peak T cell response that any repertoires were sampled.

To note about this clone: The antigen is undetermined.

Using immunoSEQ multiplex PCR, the repertoire was profiled, and TCRdb retains in-frame clones only, with some absent. The sample shows roughly 150,000 clones, roughly 88% of them seen only once. This TCR derives from an adult in good health. The source was peripheral blood, collected on day 0 of AZD1222 vaccination.

The CDR3 DNA reads as TGTGCCAGCAGTTACCGCCAGGGGTACGAGCAGTACTTC. This codes for CASSYRQGYEQYF. This sequence joins TRBV6-5 and TRBJ2-7; a possible D gene is TRBD1 (6 bases). This CDR3 is built from 13 residues. V was pared by 2 bases and J by 4 bases, with 9 bases between. Germline lookup yields CDR1 MNHEY and CDR2 SVGAGI.